The 23 T cell receptor beta chains reported below all come from one sample, sequenced in a study of cytomegalovirus exposure and HLA in healthy donors. Primers included in the PCR were 60 Vbeta and 13 Jbeta primers. TCRdb's copy holds only in-frame clones and misses some; the assay was immunoSEQ multiplex PCR. The sample has 150,000 to 200,000 clones, around 84% seen once. The sample consisted of PBMCs. The receptors were gathered from a male donor in good health and CMV-seropositive.

CDR3 amino acids: CASSAQGSPQYF. CDR3 coding DNA: TGTGCCAGCAGTGCCCAGGGTAGCCCGCAGTATTTT. The chain couples TRBV27 to TRBJ2-3, with D possibly matching TRBD1 (5 bases). CDR1 is MNHEY, CDR2 SMNVEV, per germline (reference sequence). This CDR3 is 12 amino acids long. Trimming took 5 bases from V and 10 from J, leaving 13 bases between them.

The table lists this clone with a few counts. The chain combines TRBV10-3 with TRBJ2-2, with unresolved D. V shed 4 bases and J shed 3 bases, with 6 bases lying between them. The germline gives CDR1 ENHRY, CDR2 SYGVKD. This CDR3 is 13 amino acids long. CDR3 residues: CAISARDTGELFF. The CDR3 DNA reads as TGTGCCATCAGTGCACGGGACACCGGGGAGCTGTTTTTT.

The V gene is TRBV5-8, the J gene TRBJ2-3; 15 bases map to TRBD2. This CDR3 is 19 amino acids long. The germline V gene encodes CDR1 SGHTS and CDR2 YDEGEE. V was pared by 4 bases and J by 2 bases, with 11 bases of the junction left unmatched. The CDR3: CASSLYGLAGGESTDTQYF. DNA of the CDR3: TGTGCCAGCAGCCTTTATGGACTAGCGGGAGGGGAATCCACAGATACGCAGTATTTT.

V usage is TRBV19 and J usage is TRBJ2-1, with TRBD2 matching over 10 bases. The CDR3 is 14 residues long. Germline CDR1 and CDR2: LNHDA and SQIVND (reference sequence). J lost 8 bases, V lost 4 bases, and 5 bases had no gene match. The CDR3 sequence: CASSTTSGLDEQFF. Written as DNA, the CDR3 is TGTGCCAGTAGTACGACTAGCGGGTTGGATGAGCAGTTCTTC.

This clone was recorded once. The chain joins TRBV28 to TRBJ2-3; weak D call: TRBD1 (7 bases). CDR3 length equals 14 residues. Germline V gene data show CDR1 as MDHEN and CDR2 as SYDVKM. The germline V and J ends were trimmed by 7 bases and 4 bases, with 15 bases remaining between them. This chain's CDR3 is CASTDRASADTQYF. DNA for the CDR3: TGTGCCAGCACCGACAGGGCTAGCGCAGATACGCAGTATTTT.

The chain links TRBV25-1 to TRBJ2-7; unclear D gene. Germline values: CDR1 MGHDK, CDR2 SYGVNS. Trimming pared 4 bases from V and 3 bases from J, leaving 13 bases between. The CDR3 extends over 14 amino acids. CDR3 amino acids: CASSGALNSYEQYF. Here the CDR3 DNA reads TGTGCCAGCAGTGGGGCCCTAAACAGCTACGAGCAGTACTTC.

This clone was counted between two and nine times. This specimen includes other DNA sequences encoding the same CDR3. V usage is TRBV30 and J usage is TRBJ1-1; D is ambiguous. Germline loops: CDR1 GTSNPN, CDR2 SVGIG (reference sequence). Trimming cost V 0 bases and J 1 base, with 6 bases left between them. This CDR3 has 13 residues. This CDR3 reads CAWSVRGNTEAFF. The CDR3 DNA follows: TGTGCCTGGAGTGTACGGGGGAACACTGAAGCTTTCTTT.

The chain carries TRBV7-2 and TRBJ2-7; D unclear. The CDR3 is 13 residues long. V was cut by 2 bases and J by 1 base, with 6 bases left in between. Germline assignment: CDR1 SGHTA and CDR2 FQGNSA. CDR3 nucleotide sequence: TGTGCCAGCAGCTTATGGCTTTCCTACGAGCAGTACTTC. Translated: CASSLWLSYEQYF. The full variable domain, completed using reference TRBV7-2 and TRBJ2-7, is GAGVSQSPSNKVTEKGKDVELRCDPISGHTALYWYRQSLGQGLEFLIYFQGNSAPDKSGLPSDRFSAERTGGSVSTLTIQRTQQEDSAVYLCASSLWLSYEQYFGPGTRLTVT.

This rearrangement joins TRBV5-6 to TRBJ1-1; 9 nucleotides match TRBD1. The germline CDR1 and CDR2 sequences are SGHDT and YYEEEE. The ends lost 4 bases at V and 1 base at J; junction bases unmatched: 5. The CDR3 contains 15 residues. CDR3 bases: TGTGCCAGCAGCGGCTGGACAGGGGAGAACACTGAAGCTTTCTTT. It yields the protein CASSGWTGENTEAFF. The whole variable domain, remainder taken from reference TRBV5-6 and TRBJ1-1, is DAGVTQSPTHLIKTRGQQVTLRCSPKSGHDTVSWYQQALGQGPQFIFQYYEEEERQRGNFPDRFSGHQFPNYSSELNVNALLLGDSALYLCASSGWTGENTEAFFGQGTRLTVV.

The J gene is TRBJ2-7, the V gene TRBV5-1; 8 bases line up with TRBD1. The CDR3 runs to 15 residues. The V segment lost 4 bases and the J segment 2 bases; nucleotides outside the gene matches: 8. In germline, CDR1 is SGHRS, CDR2 YFSETQ. CDR3: CASSPLTTGAYEQYF. Here the CDR3 DNA reads TGCGCCAGCAGCCCCCTAACGACAGGGGCCTACGAGCAGTACTTC.

The V gene is TRBV30, the J gene TRBJ1-1; D is perhaps TRBD1 (6 bases). Germline V lookup: CDR1 GTSNPN, CDR2 SVGIG (reference sequence). The V end was cut by 5 bases, the J end by 4 bases, with 14 bases between. CDR3 length: 13 residues. The CDR3 spells CAWAQGPATEAFF. The CDR3 nucleotides are TGTGCCTGGGCACAGGGTCCCGCCACTGAAGCTTTCTTT.

About this clone itself: The same CDR3 arises from other DNA sequences in this sample as well. The CDR3: CSGVGPWAGRGETQYF. Here the CDR3 DNA reads TGCAGCGGCGTAGGCCCATGGGCGGGGCGGGGGGAGACCCAGTACTTC. The chain combines TRBV29-1 with TRBJ2-5; 7 nucleotides align to TRBD2. The CDR3 length is 16 residues. J lost 5 bases, V lost 7 bases, and 19 bases had no gene match. Germline values: CDR1 SQVTM, CDR2 ANQGSEA. Full variable domain (missing parts from reference TRBV29-1 and TRBJ2-5): SAVISQKPSRDICQRGTSLTIQCQVDSQVTMMFWYRQQPGQSLTLIATANQGSEATYESGFVIDKFPISRPNLTFSTLTVSNMSPEDSSIYLCSGVGPWAGRGETQYFGPGTRLLVL.

The chain combines TRBV4-1 with TRBJ1-1, with D hard to call. In germline, CDR1 is MGHRA, CDR2 YSYEKL. With 3 bases removed from V and 5 bases from J, the gap between germline ends came to 25 bases. This CDR3 has 18 amino acids. The DNA of the CDR3 is TGCGCCAGCAGCCAGACCCAAACGCCTGCCGCGGCTGGGACTGAAGCTTTCTTT. It yields the protein CASSQTQTPAAAGTEAFF.

The V call is TRBV5-5, the J call TRBJ2-7, with 8 bases aligning to TRBD1. V was pared by 3 bases and J by 7 bases, with 9 bases of the junction left unmatched. Germline CDR1 SGHKS, CDR2 YYEKEE (reference sequence). CDR3 length equals 14 residues. CDR3 nucleotide sequence: TGTGCCAGCAGCTCGACAGGGGCTGGGTTAGAGCAGTACTTC. This encodes CASSSTGAGLEQYF.

In its sample, this clone was seen a few times. This chain connects TRBV10-2 to TRBJ2-3; TRBD2 matches at 12 bases. From germline, CDR1 is WSHSY and CDR2 SAAADI. The CDR3 loop spans 19 amino acids. V gave up 2 bases and J gave up 3 bases; unmatched junction bases: 12. For the CDR3, the DNA is TGCGCCAGCAGTGAGGGCTTGGGTCTAGCGGGGGGGCATACAGATACGCAGTATTTT. This sequence encodes CASSEGLGLAGGHTDTQYF.

Notes on this clone: One end of the junction varies from germline; a read error may be responsible. The V gene is TRBV5-4, the J gene TRBJ2-6, with D tentatively TRBD1 (5 bases). This CDR3 region has 15 residues. CDR1 is SGHNT, CDR2 YYREEE, per germline (reference sequence). This CDR3 is CASSLGTAGANGLTF. DNA of the CDR3: TGTGCCAGCAGCTTAGGCACAGCTGGGGCCAACGGCCTGACTTTC.

This chain uses TRBV10-2 with TRBJ2-7, with a weak D call TRBD1 (5 bases). Trimming stripped 4 bases from V and 2 bases from J, with 12 bases between. Per germline, CDR1 WSHSY and CDR2 SAAADI. There are 14 residues in the CDR3. CDR3 sequence reads: CASSGGGNPYEQYF. The DNA for the CDR3 is TGCGCCAGCAGTGGGGGCGGTAACCCCTACGAGCAGTACTTC.

The chain uses TRBV28 and TRBJ1-5; maybe TRBD1 (6 bases). V lost 3 bases to trimming and J lost 4 bases, with 13 bases between them. The CDR3 loop spans 15 amino acids. Looked up from germline, CDR1 is MDHEN and CDR2 is SYDVKM. CDR3 sequence (DNA): TGTGCCAGCAGTTTTAACGACAGGTTAAATCAGCCCCAGCATTTT. Translating it yields CASSFNDRLNQPQHF. The whole variable domain, remainder taken from reference TRBV28 and TRBJ1-5, is DVKVTQSSRYLVKRTGEKVFLECVQDMDHENMFWYRQDPGLGLRLIYFSYDVKMKEKGDIPEGYSVSREKKERFSLILESASTNQTSMYLCASSFNDRLNQPQHFGDGTRLSIL.

V gene TRBV27 combines with J gene TRBJ2-1; 13 bases are a match to TRBD2. The germline V gene has CDR1 MNHEY and CDR2 SMNVEV (reference sequence). This CDR3 contains 19 residues. Losses at the gene ends were 6 bases for V and 0 bases for J; bases not matched to a gene: 11. CDR3 DNA sequence: TGTGCCAGCAGCTCGGGACTAGCGGGGACCGCAAGCTCCTACAATGAGCAGTTCTTC. It yields the protein CASSSGLAGTASSYNEQFF.

This chain uses TRBV18 with TRBJ2-5; TRBD1 might be the D (5 bases). There are 15 residues in the CDR3. CDR1 is KGHSH, CDR2 LQKENI, per germline. Trimming took 1 base from V and 4 from J, leaving 13 bases between them. For the CDR3, the DNA is TGTGCCAGCTCACCACAGGGTCCCCAGGGAGAGACCCAGTACTTC. Its protein is CASSPQGPQGETQYF.

This clone was seen only once. The chain carries TRBV18 and TRBJ2-7, with a weak D call TRBD2 (6 bases). The V end lost 3 bases, the J end lost 0 bases, and 18 bases lay between the germline ends. CDR1 and CDR2 from the germline V gene are KGHSH and LQKENI. CDR3 length equals 17 residues. The DNA for the CDR3 is TGTGCCAGCTCACCCCCCCCTAGCGAGAAGAGCTCCTACGAGCAGTACTTC. Protein: CASSPPPSEKSSYEQYF.

The rearrangement uses TRBV11-2 and TRBJ1-1, with D possibly being TRBD1 (5 bases). The V and J ends lost 6 bases and 4 bases respectively, with 18 bases between them. CDR1 is SGHAT and CDR2 is FQNNGV in the germline V gene. The CDR3 runs 15 residues. DNA for the CDR3: TGTGCCAGCAGGTCGTATCGTGGGGCGCGCACTGAAGCTTTCTTT. The encoded protein is CASRSYRGARTEAFF.

The chain uses TRBV11-2 and TRBJ2-1; TRBD2 matches at 7 bases. This CDR3 spans 15 amino acids. J gave up 7 bases and V 1 base, and 7 bases lay outside the gene matches. Germline V gene sequence: CDR1 SGHAT, CDR2 FQNNGV. Here the CDR3 reads CASSLVPGAGNEQFF. DNA of the CDR3: TGTGCCAGCAGCTTAGTTCCGGGAGCGGGGAATGAGCAGTTCTTC.